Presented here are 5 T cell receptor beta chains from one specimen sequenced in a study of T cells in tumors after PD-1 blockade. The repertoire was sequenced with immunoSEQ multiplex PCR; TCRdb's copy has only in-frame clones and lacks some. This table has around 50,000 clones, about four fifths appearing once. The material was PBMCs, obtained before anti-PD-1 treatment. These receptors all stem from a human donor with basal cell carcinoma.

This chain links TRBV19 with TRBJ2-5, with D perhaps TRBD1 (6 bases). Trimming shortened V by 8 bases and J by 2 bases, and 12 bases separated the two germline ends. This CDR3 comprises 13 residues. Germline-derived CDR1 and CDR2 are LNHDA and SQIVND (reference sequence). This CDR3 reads CASQDRPQETQYF. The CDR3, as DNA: TGTGCCAGTCAGGACAGACCTCAAGAGACCCAGTACTTC.

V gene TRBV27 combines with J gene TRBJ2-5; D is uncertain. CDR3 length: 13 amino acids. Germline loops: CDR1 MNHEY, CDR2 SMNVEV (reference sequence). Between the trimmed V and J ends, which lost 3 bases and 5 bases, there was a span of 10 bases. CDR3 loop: CASSLMGGETQYF. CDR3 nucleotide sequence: TGTGCCAGCAGTTTGATGGGTGGGGAGACCCAGTACTTC.

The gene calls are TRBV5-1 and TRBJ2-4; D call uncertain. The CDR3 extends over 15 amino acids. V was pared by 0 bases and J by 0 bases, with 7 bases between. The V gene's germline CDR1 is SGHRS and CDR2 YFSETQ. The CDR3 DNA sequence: TGCGCCAGCAGCTTGGCCTCTGGAGCCAAAAACATTCAGTACTTC. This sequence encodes CASSLASGAKNIQYF.

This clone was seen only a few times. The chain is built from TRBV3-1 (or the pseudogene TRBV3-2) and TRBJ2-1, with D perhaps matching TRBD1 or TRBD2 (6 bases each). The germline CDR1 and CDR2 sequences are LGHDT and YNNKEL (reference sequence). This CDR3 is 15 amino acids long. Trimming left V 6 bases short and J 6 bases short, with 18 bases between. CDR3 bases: TGTGCCAGCAGGTCCTGGGGGGCGAACGCCAATGAGCAGTTCTTC. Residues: CASRSWGANANEQFF.

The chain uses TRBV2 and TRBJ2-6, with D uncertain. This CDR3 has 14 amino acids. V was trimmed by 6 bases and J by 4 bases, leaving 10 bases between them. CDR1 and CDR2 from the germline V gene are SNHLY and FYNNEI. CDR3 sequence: CASSDFPGANVLTF. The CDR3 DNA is TGTGCCAGCAGCGATTTCCCAGGGGCCAACGTCCTGACTTTC.